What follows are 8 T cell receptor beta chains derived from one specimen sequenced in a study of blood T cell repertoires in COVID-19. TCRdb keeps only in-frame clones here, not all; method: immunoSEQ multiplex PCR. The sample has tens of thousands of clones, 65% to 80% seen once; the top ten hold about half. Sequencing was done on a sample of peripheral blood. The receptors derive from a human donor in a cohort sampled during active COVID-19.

CDR3 protein: CASSSTPNTGELFF. CDR3 bases: TGTGCCAGCAGCTCCACACCGAACACCGGGGAGCTGTTTTTT. The V call is TRBV11-2, the J call TRBJ2-2, with unresolved D. The CDR3 is made up of 14 amino acids. Germline assignment: CDR1 SGHAT and CDR2 FQNNGV. Trimming stripped 4 bases from V and 0 bases from J, with 6 bases between. The full variable domain, with the rest looked up from reference TRBV11-2 and TRBJ2-2, is EAGVAQSPRYKIIEKRQSVAFWCNPISGHATLYWYQQILGQGPKLLIQFQNNGVVDDSQLPKDRFSAERLKGVDSTLKIQPAKLEDSAVYLCASSSTPNTGELFFGEGSRLTVL.

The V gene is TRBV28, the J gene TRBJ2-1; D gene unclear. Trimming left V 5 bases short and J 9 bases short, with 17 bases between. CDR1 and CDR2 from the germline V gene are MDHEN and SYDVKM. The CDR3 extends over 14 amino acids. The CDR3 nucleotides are TGTGCCAGCAGTCCCTTTAGTGAAACGGGTGAGCAGTTCTTC. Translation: CASSPFSETGEQFF.

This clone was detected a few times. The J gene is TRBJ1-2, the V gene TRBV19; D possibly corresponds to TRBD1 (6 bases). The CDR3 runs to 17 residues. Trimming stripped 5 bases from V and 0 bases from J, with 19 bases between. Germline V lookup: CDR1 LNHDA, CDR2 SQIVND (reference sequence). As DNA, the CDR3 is TGTGCCAGTAGTTCGAGTCCCGGACAGAAACCTAACTATGGCTACACCTTC. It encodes CASSSSPGQKPNYGYTF.

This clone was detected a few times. DNA of the CDR3: TGCGCCATCCCCAGGGGTGGCAACCGCTCCTATAATTCACCCCTCCACTTT. Protein sequence: CAIPRGGNRSYNSPLHF. The V gene is TRBV10-1, the J gene TRBJ1-6; D may be TRBD1 (6 bases). V lost 10 bases to trimming and J lost 0 bases, with 19 bases between them. This CDR3 is built from 17 residues. Germline V gene data show CDR1 as WNHNN and CDR2 as SYGVQD (reference sequence).

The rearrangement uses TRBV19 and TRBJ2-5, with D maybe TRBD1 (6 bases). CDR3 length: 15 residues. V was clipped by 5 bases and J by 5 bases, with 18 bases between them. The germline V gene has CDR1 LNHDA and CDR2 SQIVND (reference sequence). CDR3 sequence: CASSFSGTRGETQYF. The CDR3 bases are TGTGCCAGTAGTTTCTCCGGGACAAGAGGGGAGACCCAGTACTTC.

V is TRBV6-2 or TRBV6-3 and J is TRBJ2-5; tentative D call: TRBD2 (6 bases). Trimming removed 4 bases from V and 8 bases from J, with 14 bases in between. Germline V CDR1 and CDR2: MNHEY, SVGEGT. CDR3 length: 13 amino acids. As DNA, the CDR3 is TGTGCCAGCAGTTTTGGCGGGGCGATTACCCAGTACTTC. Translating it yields CASSFGGAITQYF.

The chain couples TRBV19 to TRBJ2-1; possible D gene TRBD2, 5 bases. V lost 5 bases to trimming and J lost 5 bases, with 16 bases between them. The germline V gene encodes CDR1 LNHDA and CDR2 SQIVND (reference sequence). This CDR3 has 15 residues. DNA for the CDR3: TGTGCCAGTAGTCCCCAACTAGGAACCAACAATGAGCAGTTCTTC. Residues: CASSPQLGTNNEQFF.

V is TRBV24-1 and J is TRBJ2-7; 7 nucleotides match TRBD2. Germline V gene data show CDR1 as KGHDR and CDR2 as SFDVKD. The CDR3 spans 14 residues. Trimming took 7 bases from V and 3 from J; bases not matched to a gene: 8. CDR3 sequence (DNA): TGTGCCACCAGCCCCGGGGGGACCTACTACGAGCAGTACTTC. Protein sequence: CATSPGGTYYEQYF.